The 16 T cell receptor beta chains below were found in one sample sequenced in a study of blood T cells in healthy people across ages. A J-beta primer mix and a sample-barcoded 5' primer were used in a second PCR of roughly 7 to 12 cycles. TCRdb re-analysed the 5' RACE reads in MiXCR, keeping a single row per CDR3 protein. The sample lists under 2 million distinct CDR3 sequences, around 35% occurring once. Material for sequencing was blood. These receptors were obtained from a woman in her twenties or thirties in good health.

V gene TRBV28 combines with J gene TRBJ2-7; TRBD1 aligns across 9 bases. The trim removed 0 bases at V and 1 base at J, leaving 1 base unmatched. CDR3 length equals 15 residues. Germline assignment: CDR1 MDHEN and CDR2 SYDVKM. CDR3 bases: TGTGCCAGCAGTTTATGGGGGACAGGGTCCTACGAGCAGTACTTC. Protein: CASSLWGTGSYEQYF.

The rearrangement links TRBV7-9 to TRBJ1-1; a possible D gene is TRBD1 (5 bases). The CDR3 is made up of 13 amino acids. The germline V and J ends were trimmed by 5 bases and 6 bases, with 13 bases remaining between them. Germline CDR1 SEHNR, CDR2 FQNEAQ (reference sequence). DNA for the CDR3: TGTGCCAGCAGCCCCGGGGGTAACGCTGAAGCTTTCTTT. Translation gives CASSPGGNAEAFF.

The genes are TRBV27 and TRBJ2-5; D is perhaps TRBD1 (6 bases). TRBJ2-7 matches the DNA end more closely, so the J call is doubtful. The CDR3 loop spans 15 amino acids. The germline V gene has CDR1 MNHEY and CDR2 SMNVEV (reference sequence). CDR3 amino acids: CASSSKQGLDYEQYF. DNA for the CDR3: TGTGCCAGCAGTTCAAAACAGGGATTGGACTACGAGCAGTACTTC.

This clonotype has just a few counts. V and J are TRBV12-3 or TRBV12-4 and TRBJ2-7; D is possibly TRBD1 or TRBD2 (5 bases each). Gene TRBJ2-5 matches the end of the DNA better, so the J call may be wrong. The CDR3 has 14 residues. CDR3 DNA sequence: TGTGCCAGCAGTTTATGGGACGACCGGGAGACCCAGTACTTC. Encoded protein: CASSLWDDRETQYF.

This clonotype has only a few counts. The CDR3 region has the DNA TGCAGCGGGACGGAAGCCTACGAGCAGTACTTC. As protein: CSGTEAYEQYF. The rearrangement links TRBV29-1 to TRBJ2-7; D gene uncertain. The CDR3 extends over 11 amino acids. Germline V gene lookup returns CDR1 SQVTM and CDR2 ANQGSEA. V was cut by 7 bases and J by 2 bases, with 9 bases left in between.

There are a few counts of this clonotype. This chain uses TRBV20-1 with TRBJ2-1; D may be TRBD1 or TRBD2 (5 bases each). Deletions cut 0 bases from V and 0 bases from J, with 6 bases between. The length of the CDR3 is 14 residues. Germline assignment: CDR1 DFQATT and CDR2 SNEGSKA (reference sequence). CDR3 sequence (DNA): TGCAGTGCTAGAGAGAGGGGCTCCTACAATGAGCAGTTCTTC. It codes for CSARERGSYNEQFF.

The sample holds many counts of this clonotype. This chain links TRBV29-1 with TRBJ1-1; possibly TRBD1 for D (5 bases). This CDR3 is 14 amino acids long. Germline V gene data show CDR1 as SQVTM and CDR2 as ANQGSEA. With 5 bases removed from V and 1 base from J, the gap between germline ends came to 14 bases. The CDR3 is CSVFGREQNTEAFF. CDR3 in DNA: TGCAGCGTTTTTGGCAGGGAGCAGAACACTGAAGCTTTCTTT.

The chain joins TRBV20-1 to TRBJ1-2; D not resolved. The CDR3 has 13 amino acids. Germline V CDR1 and CDR2: DFQATT, SNEGSKA (reference sequence). Trimming removed 0 bases at V and 6 bases at J, with 11 bases between. The DNA of the CDR3 is TGCAGTGCTAGAGATGAGACAAGCCATGGCTACACCTTC. This codes for CSARDETSHGYTF.

The rearrangement uses TRBV3-1 and TRBJ2-4, with D hard to call. The CDR3 extends over 16 amino acids. V shed 0 bases and J shed 3 bases, with 12 bases lying between them. Per the germline V gene, CDR1 is LGHDT and CDR2 is YNNKEL (reference sequence). Here the CDR3 reads CASSQEGPANKNIQYF. The CDR3 bases are TGTGCCAGCAGCCAAGAGGGTCCGGCCAACAAAAACATTCAGTACTTC.

The chain has TRBV7-3 and TRBJ2-1, with D perhaps matching TRBD1 (6 bases). The V and J ends lost 2 bases and 0 bases respectively, with 14 bases between them. This CDR3 spans 17 amino acids. Germline CDR1 and CDR2: SGHTA and FQGTGA. CDR3 loop: CASSLSGTLLSYNEQFF. The CDR3, as DNA: TGTGCCAGCAGCTTATCCGGGACACTCCTCTCCTACAATGAGCAGTTCTTC. The full variable domain, rest sourced from reference TRBV7-3 and TRBJ2-1, is GAGVSQTPSNKVTEKGKYVELRCDPISGHTALYWYRQSLGQGPEFLIYFQGTGAADDSGLPNDRFFAVRPEGSVSTLKIQRTERGDSAVYLCASSLSGTLLSYNEQFFGPGTRLTVL.

This clonotype was seen more than once but under ten times. The chain recombines TRBV4-1 with TRBJ2-3, with D unclear. From germline, CDR1 is MGHRA and CDR2 YSYEKL. The CDR3 has 13 amino acids. Trimming removed 3 bases at V and 6 bases at J, with 10 bases between. The CDR3 DNA reads TGCGCCAGCAGCCACGGCAAGCCCGATACGCAGTATTTT. Translation gives CASSHGKPDTQYF.

This clonotype has only a few counts. The V gene is TRBV28, the J gene TRBJ1-5; a possible D gene is TRBD1 (5 bases). CDR1 and CDR2 (germline): MDHEN, SYDVKM. The CDR3 sequence is 12 residues long. Trimming took off 9 bases at V and 2 bases at J, with 8 bases between the two ends. The CDR3 DNA reads as TGTGCCAGTCAGGGAGGCAATCAGCCCCAGCATTTT. Protein product: CASQGGNQPQHF.

Details on this clonotype: This may be a read error: a much more frequent sequence differs by one nucleotide. The chain carries TRBV27 and TRBJ2-7, with 10 bases lining up with TRBD1. This CDR3 comprises 15 residues. Germline V gene sequence: CDR1 MNHEY, CDR2 SMNVEV (reference sequence). With V trimmed by 2 bases and J by 1 base, 2 bases remained unmatched. The CDR3 DNA sequence: TGTGCCAGCAGTTTAAAGGGACAGGGGTCCTACGAGCAGTACTTC. Translating it yields CASSLKGQGSYEQYF.

This clonotype was found a few times. This chain connects TRBV6-1 to TRBJ2-7, with D perhaps matching TRBD1 (7 bases). Between the trimmed V and J ends, which lost 6 bases and 2 bases, there was a span of 20 bases. Germline CDR1 MNHNS, CDR2 SASEGT. This CDR3 is built from 16 residues. This CDR3 reads CASRPTYRGGPYEQYF. The CDR3 bases are TGTGCCAGCAGACCCACCTACAGGGGAGGCCCCTACGAGCAGTACTTC.

The chain uses TRBV10-1 and TRBJ2-7; D remains ambiguous. The CDR3 has 13 residues. Germline-derived CDR1 and CDR2 are WNHNN and SYGVQD (reference sequence). With 0 bases removed from V and 4 bases from J, the gap between germline ends came to 7 bases. CDR3 protein: CASSESRHYEQYF. The CDR3 nucleotides read TGCGCCAGCAGTGAGTCACGTCATTACGAGCAGTACTTC.

This clonotype was counted between two and nine times. The chain has TRBV20-1 and TRBJ1-2; D is uncertain. The CDR3 is 12 residues long. V lost 6 bases to trimming and J lost 4 bases, with 12 bases between them. From germline, CDR1 is DFQATT and CDR2 SNEGSKA (reference sequence). The CDR3 sequence: CSAADEGYGYTF. The DNA for the CDR3 is TGCAGTGCCGCCGATGAAGGCTATGGCTACACCTTC.